This record covers a single TCR beta chain. Its matching antigen is unknown. The same CDR3 also results from other DNA sequences found in this sample. This sample stems from a study of shared clonotypes between healthy human individuals. Study-wide results and limits: Naive CD4 clonotypes overlapped across a handful of donors at about 5.3%. The study found lower generation probabilities in non-shared clonotypes than in those shared by all four donors.

V lost 2 bases and J lost 2; bases outside the gene matches: 3. Germline V gene lookup returns CDR1 SGHNT and CDR2 YYREEE (reference sequence). CDR3 size: 15 residues. Terminally differentiated effector memory CD45RA+ cells were excluded by CCR7 positive selection of CD45RO-negative cells. In the authors' workflow: For the immunoSEQ data, sequences were junction-only without quality scores, so filtering differed. Sequencing used immunoSEQ multiplex PCR; TCRdb keeps in-frame clones, though not all of them. The D gene and trimming were derived from the DNA, and the V and J assignments and clone size from that table. Of roughly 2 million clones in the sample, 85% to 95% were seen once.

Material for sequencing was naive CD8+ T cells sorted from blood. This sequence joins TRBV5-4 and TRBJ2-7, with 11 bases that match TRBD1. This TCR was sampled from a man younger than 35 in good health. The CDR3 nucleotides read TGTGCCAGCAGCTTAAGGACAGGGGGCACCTACGAGCAGTACTTC. This sequence encodes CASSLRTGGTYEQYF.